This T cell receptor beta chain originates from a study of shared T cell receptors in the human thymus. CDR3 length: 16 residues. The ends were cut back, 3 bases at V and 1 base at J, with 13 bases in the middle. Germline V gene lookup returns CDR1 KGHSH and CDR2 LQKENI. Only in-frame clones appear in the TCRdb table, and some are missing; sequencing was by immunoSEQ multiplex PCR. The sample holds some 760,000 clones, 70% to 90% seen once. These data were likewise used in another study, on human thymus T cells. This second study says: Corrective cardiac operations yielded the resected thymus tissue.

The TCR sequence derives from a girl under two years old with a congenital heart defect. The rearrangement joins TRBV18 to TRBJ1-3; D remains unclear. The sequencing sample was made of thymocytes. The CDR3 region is CASSPLEYASGNTIYF. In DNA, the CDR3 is TGTGCCAGCTCACCCCTGGAGTACGCGTCTGGAAACACCATATATTTT.